Reported below is one T cell receptor beta chain. Trimming stripped 5 bases from V and 4 bases from J, with 14 bases between. CDR3 size: 15 residues. Germline lookup yields CDR1 SGHAT and CDR2 FQNNGV. The data originate from a study of blood T cell repertoires in COVID-19. Data came from immunoSEQ multiplex PCR; TCRdb stores just in-frame clones and leaves some out. The sample lists 400,000 or so clones, 85% to 90% occurring once. Material for sequencing was peripheral blood. The genes are TRBV11-2 and TRBJ2-2; TRBD2 is a possible D gene (6 bases). The TCR comes from a human donor in a cohort sampled during active COVID-19. As DNA, the CDR3 is TGTGCCAGCAGCCCGCAAGGGCGGGGCACCGGGGAGCTGTTTTTT. Encoded protein: CASSPQGRGTGELFF.